What follows is one TCR beta chain and its context. With a J-beta primer mix and a sample-barcoded 5' primer, a second PCR ran about 7 to 12 cycles. MiXCR, run by TCRdb on the 5' RACE reads, gives a single entry per CDR3 protein. The table lists fewer than 600,000 distinct CDR3 sequences, about 27% of them singletons. The sample is drawn from a study of blood T cells in healthy people across ages. No fewer than 5 micrograms of total RNA were isolated from every sample. Germline V gene lookup returns CDR1 MNHEY and CDR2 SVGAGI. CDR3 length: 17 amino acids. The same sample was also used in a study of T cells of mothers and their children. That source notes: Clones that were microchimeric and persistent were not detected among T cells.

The chain joins TRBV6-5 to TRBJ2-5, with 14 bases that match TRBD2. The DNA end favors TRBJ2-1, so the J call may be wrong. This clonotype originated in a boy younger than 10 in good health. Sequenced sample: blood. The chain's CDR3 is CASSYSGLAGETNEQFF. CDR3 DNA: TGTGCCAGCAGTTACTCGGGACTAGCGGGAGAAACCAATGAGCAGTTCTTC.